This entry concerns a single T cell receptor (beta chain). The antigen remains undetermined. Germline values: CDR1 MGHRA, CDR2 YSYEKL. This CDR3 has 16 amino acids. J gave up 7 bases and V 1 base, and 9 bases lay outside the gene matches. This sample stems from a study of STAT5B mutations in CD4+ large granular lymphocyte leukemia. The study's findings and limits: Without HLA matching, higher CD4+ than CD8+ T-LGLL clonality could reflect small sample size.

Study processing details: The detection floor for productive clonotype frequency was 2.59 x 10-5. Profiled with immunoSEQ multiplex PCR; TCRdb holds only in-frame clones, not every one. V, J and clone size are taken as reported in that table, and D and trimming were inferred from the DNA itself. The sample lists 32,000 or so clones, about 85% occurring once. Specimen: CD4+ T cells from blood buffy coats. The J gene is TRBJ1-5, the V gene TRBV4-1; 8 positions agree with TRBD1. The TCR sequence derives from a human donor in good health. The CDR3 loop reads CASSQGRTGQRQPQHF. For the CDR3, the DNA is TGCGCCAGCAGCCAAGGCAGGACAGGGCAGCGGCAGCCCCAGCATTTT.